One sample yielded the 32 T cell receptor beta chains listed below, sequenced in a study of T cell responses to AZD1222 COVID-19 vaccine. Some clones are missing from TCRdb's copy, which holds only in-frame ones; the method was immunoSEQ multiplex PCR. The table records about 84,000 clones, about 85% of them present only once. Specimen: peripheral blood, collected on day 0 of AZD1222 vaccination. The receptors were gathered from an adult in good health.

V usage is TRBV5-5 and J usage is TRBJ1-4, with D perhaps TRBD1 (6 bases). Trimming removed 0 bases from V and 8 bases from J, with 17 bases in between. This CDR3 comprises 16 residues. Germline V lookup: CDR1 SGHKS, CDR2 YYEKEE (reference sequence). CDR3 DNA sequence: TGTGCCAGCAGCTTGGCTACAGGGCCGCCAGAAGAAAAACTGTTTTTT. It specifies CASSLATGPPEEKLFF.

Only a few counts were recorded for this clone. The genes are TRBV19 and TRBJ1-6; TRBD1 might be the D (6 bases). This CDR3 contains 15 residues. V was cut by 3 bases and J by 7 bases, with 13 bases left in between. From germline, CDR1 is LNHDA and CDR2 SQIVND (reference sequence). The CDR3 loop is CASSMSQGRNSPLHF. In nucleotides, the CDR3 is TGTGCCAGTAGTATGTCGCAGGGGAGGAATTCACCCCTCCACTTT.

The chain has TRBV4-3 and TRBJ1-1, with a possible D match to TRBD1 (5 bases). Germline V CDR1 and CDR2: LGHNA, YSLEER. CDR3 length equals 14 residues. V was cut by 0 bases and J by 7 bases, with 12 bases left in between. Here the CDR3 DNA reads TGCGCCAGCAGCCAAGATGGGGCCTGGGGTGAAGCTTTCTTT. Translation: CASSQDGAWGEAFF.

The chain's CDR3 is CASSRSEEQFF. For the CDR3, the DNA is TGTGCCAGCAGCCGCTCGGAGGAGCAGTTCTTC. The chain links TRBV4-2 to TRBJ2-1; no clear D gene. The CDR3 sequence is 11 residues long. Germline lookup yields CDR1 LGHNA and CDR2 YNFKEQ. V lost 4 bases to trimming and J lost 10 bases, with 8 bases between them.

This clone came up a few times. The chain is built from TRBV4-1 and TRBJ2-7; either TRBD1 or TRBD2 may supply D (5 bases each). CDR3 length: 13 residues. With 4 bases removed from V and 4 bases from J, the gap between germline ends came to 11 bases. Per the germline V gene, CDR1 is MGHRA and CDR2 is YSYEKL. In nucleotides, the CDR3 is TGCGCCAGCAGCCGCAATGGGGGTTACGAGCAGTACTTC. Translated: CASSRNGGYEQYF.

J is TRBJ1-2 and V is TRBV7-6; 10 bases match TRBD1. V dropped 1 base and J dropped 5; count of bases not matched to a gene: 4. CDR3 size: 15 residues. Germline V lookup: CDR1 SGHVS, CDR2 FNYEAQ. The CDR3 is CASSLVDRGPYGYTF. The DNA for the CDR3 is TGTGCCAGCAGCTTAGTCGACAGGGGGCCGTATGGCTACACCTTC.

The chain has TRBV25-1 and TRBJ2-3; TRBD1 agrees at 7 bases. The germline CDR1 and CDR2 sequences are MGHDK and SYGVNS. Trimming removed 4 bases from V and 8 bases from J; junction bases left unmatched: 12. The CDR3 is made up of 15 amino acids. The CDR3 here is CASSVDRDRSGTQYF. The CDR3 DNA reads TGTGCCAGCAGTGTCGACAGGGACCGGTCGGGTACGCAGTATTTT. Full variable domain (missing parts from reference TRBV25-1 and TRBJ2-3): EADIYQTPRYLVIGTGKKITLECSQTMGHDKMYWYQQDPGMELHLIHYSYGVNSTEKGDLSSESTVSRIRTEHFPLTLESARPSHTSQYLCASSVDRDRSGTQYFGPGTRLTVL.

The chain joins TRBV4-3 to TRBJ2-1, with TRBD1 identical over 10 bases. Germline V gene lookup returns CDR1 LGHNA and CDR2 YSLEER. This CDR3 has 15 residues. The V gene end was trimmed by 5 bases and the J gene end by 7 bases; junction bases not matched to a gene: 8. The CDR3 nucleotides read TGCGCCAGCAGCAGCCGACAGGGGGCGTTAAATGAGCAGTTCTTC. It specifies CASSSRQGALNEQFF.

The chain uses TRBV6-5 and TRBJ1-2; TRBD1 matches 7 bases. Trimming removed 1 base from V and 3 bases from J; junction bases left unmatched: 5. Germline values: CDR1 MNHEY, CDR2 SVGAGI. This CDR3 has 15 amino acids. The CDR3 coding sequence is TGTGCCAGCAGTTACTGGGCAGGGGGAGACTATGGCTACACCTTC. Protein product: CASSYWAGGDYGYTF.

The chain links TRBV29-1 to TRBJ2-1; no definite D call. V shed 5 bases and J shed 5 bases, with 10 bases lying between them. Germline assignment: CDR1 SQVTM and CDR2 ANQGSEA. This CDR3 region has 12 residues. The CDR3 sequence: CSVSGRNNEQFF. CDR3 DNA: TGCAGCGTTAGTGGCAGAAACAATGAGCAGTTCTTC.

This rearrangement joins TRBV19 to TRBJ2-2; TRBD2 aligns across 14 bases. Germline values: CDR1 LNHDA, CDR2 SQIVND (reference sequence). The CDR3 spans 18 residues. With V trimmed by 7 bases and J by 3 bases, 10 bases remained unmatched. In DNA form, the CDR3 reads TGTGCCAGTACTTTGCGGGGACTAGCGGGAGACCACACCGGGGAGCTGTTTTTT. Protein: CASTLRGLAGDHTGELFF.

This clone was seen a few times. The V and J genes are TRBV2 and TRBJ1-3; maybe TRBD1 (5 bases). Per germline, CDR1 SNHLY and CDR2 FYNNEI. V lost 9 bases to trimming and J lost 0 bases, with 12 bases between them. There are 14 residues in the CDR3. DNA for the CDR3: TGTGCCAGAGCGTCGGGGGACTCTGGAAACACCATATATTTT. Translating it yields CARASGDSGNTIYF. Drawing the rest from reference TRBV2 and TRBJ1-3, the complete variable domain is EPEVTQTPSHQVTQMGQEVILRCVPISNHLYFYWYRQILGQKVEFLVSFYNNEISEKSEIFDDQFSVERPDGSNFTLKIRSTKLEDSAMYFCARASGDSGNTIYFGEGSWLTVV.

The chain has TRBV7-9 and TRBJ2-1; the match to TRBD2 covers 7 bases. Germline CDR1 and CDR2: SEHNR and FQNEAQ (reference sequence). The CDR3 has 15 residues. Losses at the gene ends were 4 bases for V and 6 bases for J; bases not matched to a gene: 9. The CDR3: CASSSTGTMVNEQFF. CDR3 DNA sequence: TGTGCCAGCAGCTCCACCGGGACTATGGTCAATGAGCAGTTCTTC.

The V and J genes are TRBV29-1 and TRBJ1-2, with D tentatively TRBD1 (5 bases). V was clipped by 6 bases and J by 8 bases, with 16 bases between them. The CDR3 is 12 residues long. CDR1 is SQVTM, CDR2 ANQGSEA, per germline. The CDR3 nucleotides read TGCAGCGTGGCTTCGGACACTCCCGGCTACACCTTC. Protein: CSVASDTPGYTF.

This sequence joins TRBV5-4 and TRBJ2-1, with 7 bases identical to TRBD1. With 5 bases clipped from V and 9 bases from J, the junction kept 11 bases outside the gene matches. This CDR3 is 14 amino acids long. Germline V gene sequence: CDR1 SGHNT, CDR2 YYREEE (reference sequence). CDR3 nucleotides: TGTGCCAGCAGTCAGATTGACAGGGTTGCTGAGCAGTTCTTC. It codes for CASSQIDRVAEQFF.

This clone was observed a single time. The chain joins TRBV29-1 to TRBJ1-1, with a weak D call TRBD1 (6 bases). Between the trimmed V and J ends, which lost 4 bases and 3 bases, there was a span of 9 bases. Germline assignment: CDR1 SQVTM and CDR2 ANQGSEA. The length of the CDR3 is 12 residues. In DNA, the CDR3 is TGCAGCGTTGCGAGGGGGGACACTGAAGCTTTCTTT. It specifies CSVARGDTEAFF.

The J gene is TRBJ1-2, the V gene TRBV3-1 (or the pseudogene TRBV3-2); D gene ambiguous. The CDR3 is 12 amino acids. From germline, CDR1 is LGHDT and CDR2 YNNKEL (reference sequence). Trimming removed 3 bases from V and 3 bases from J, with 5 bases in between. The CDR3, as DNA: TGTGCCAGCAGCCAGGTTGACTATGGCTACACCTTC. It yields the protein CASSQVDYGYTF.

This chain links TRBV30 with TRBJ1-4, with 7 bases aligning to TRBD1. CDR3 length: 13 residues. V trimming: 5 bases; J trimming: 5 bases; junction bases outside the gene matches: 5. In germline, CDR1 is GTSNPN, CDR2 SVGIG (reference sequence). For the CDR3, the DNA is TGTGCCTGGTGCGGGACAGCGAATGAAAAACTGTTTTTT. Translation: CAWCGTANEKLFF.

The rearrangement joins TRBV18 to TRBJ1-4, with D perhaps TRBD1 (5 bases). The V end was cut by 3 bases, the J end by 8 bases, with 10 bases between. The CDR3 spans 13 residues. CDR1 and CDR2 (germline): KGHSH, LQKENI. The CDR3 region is CASSPSWGEKLFF. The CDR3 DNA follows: TGTGCCAGCTCACCGTCGTGGGGGGAAAAACTGTTTTTT.

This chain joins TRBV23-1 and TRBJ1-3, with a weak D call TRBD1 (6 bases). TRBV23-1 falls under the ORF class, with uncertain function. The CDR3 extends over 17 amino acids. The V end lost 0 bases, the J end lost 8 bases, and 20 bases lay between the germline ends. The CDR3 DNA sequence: TGCGCCAGCAGTCAATCGACACAGGGCAATACGAGATACACCATATATTTT. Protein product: CASSQSTQGNTRYTIYF.

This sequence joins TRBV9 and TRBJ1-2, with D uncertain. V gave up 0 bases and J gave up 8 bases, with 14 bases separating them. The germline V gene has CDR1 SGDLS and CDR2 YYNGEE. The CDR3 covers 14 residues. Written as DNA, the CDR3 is TGTGCCAGCAGCGTAGGTGGGAACCTAGGGGGCTACACCTTC. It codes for CASSVGGNLGGYTF.

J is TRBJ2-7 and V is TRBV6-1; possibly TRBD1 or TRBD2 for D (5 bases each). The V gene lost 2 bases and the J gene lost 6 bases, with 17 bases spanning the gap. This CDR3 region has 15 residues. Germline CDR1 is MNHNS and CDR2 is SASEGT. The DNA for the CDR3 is TGTGCCAGCAGTGAATCTTCTAGTGGGGGTGGCGAGCAGTACTTC. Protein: CASSESSSGGGEQYF.

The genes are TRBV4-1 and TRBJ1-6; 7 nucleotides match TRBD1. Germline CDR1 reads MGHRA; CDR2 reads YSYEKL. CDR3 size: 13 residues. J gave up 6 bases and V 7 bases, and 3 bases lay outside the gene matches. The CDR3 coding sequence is TGCGCCAGCATGGGGACAGCTAATTCACCCCTCCACTTT. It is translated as CASMGTANSPLHF.

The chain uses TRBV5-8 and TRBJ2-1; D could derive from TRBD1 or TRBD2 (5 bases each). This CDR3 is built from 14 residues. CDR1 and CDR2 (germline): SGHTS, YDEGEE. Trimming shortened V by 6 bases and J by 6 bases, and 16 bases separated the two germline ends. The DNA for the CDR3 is TGTGCCAGCAAGACGCTTGGGACCCCCAATGAGCAGTTCTTC. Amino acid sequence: CASKTLGTPNEQFF.

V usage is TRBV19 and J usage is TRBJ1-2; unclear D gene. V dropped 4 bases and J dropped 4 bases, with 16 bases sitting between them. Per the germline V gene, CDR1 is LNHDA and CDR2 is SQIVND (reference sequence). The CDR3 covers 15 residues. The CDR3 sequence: CASSTAPTGAYGYTF. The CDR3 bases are TGTGCCAGTAGTACAGCGCCTACGGGAGCCTATGGCTACACCTTC. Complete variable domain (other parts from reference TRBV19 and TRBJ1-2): DGGITQSPKYLFRKEGQNVTLSCEQNLNHDAMYWYRQDPGQGLRLIYYSQIVNDFQKGDIAEGYSVSREKKESFPLTVTSAQKNPTAFYLCASSTAPTGAYGYTFGSGTRLTVV.

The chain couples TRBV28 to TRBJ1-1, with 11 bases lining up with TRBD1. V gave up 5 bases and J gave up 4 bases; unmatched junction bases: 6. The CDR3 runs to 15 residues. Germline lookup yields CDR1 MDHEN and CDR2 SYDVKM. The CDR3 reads CASSDPGQGVTEAFF. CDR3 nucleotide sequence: TGTGCCAGCAGTGACCCGGGACAGGGGGTCACTGAAGCTTTCTTT.

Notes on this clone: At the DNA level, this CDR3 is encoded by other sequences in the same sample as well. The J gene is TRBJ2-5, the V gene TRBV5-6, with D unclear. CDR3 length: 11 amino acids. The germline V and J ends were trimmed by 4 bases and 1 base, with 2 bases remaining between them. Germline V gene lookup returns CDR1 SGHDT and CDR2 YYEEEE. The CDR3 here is CASSRQETQYF. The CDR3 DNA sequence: TGTGCCAGCAGCCGCCAAGAGACCCAGTACTTC.

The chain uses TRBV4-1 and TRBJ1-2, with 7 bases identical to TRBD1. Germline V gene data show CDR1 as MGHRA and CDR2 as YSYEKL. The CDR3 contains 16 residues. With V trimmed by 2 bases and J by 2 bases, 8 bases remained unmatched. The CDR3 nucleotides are TGCGCCAGCAGCCAATCCCGACAGGGACCAAACTATGGCTACACCTTC. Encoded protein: CASSQSRQGPNYGYTF.

CDR3 region: CASSQISRVYNEQFF. Here the CDR3 DNA reads TGTGCCAGCAGCCAAATTAGCAGGGTCTACAATGAGCAGTTCTTC. The rearrangement joins TRBV9 to TRBJ2-1; TRBD1 is a possible D gene (5 bases). The CDR3 runs to 15 residues. V was trimmed by 4 bases and J by 3 bases, leaving 14 bases between them. The germline gives CDR1 SGDLS, CDR2 YYNGEE.

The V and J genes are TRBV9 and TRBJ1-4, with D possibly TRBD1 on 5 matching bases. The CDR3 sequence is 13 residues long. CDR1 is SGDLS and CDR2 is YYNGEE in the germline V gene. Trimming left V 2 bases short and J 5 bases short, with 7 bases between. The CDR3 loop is CASSVQGNEKLFF. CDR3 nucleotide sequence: TGTGCCAGCAGCGTCCAGGGAAATGAAAAACTGTTTTTT.

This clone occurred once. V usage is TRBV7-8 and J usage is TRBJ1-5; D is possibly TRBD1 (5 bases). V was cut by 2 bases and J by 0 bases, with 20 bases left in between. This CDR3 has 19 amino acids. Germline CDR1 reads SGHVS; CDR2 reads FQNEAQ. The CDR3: CASSLREARGDYSNQPQHF. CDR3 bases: TGTGCCAGCAGCTTACGGGAGGCAAGGGGCGATTATAGCAATCAGCCCCAGCATTTT.

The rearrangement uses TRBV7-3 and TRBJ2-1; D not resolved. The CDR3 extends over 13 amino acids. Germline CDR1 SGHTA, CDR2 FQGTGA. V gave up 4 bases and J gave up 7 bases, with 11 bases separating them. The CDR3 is CASSSFGRNEQFF. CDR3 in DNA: TGTGCCAGCAGCTCCTTTGGAAGGAATGAGCAGTTCTTC.